This T cell receptor beta chain was identified during a study of shared clonotypes between healthy human individuals. Findings of the study overall: Across several donors, naive CD4 shared around 5.1%, naive CD8 more than 3%, memory CD4 2% to 2.5%, memory CD8 0.4% to 0.5%.

TCRdb's table, derived via immunoSEQ multiplex PCR, lists solely in-frame clones and lacks some. This table holds roughly 680,000 clones, 72% found once. Germline V lookup: CDR1 MDHEN, CDR2 SYDVKM. The ends lost 3 bases at V and 6 bases at J; junction bases unmatched: 11. The CDR3 is 17 amino acids. Turning to this clone: Its antigen is as yet unknown.

The sequencing sample was made of memory CD4+ T cells sorted from blood. Subset reported: CD45RA-negative fraction. This sequence joins TRBV28 and TRBJ2-1; 10 bases are shared with TRBD2. This sequence originates from a woman aged 25 to 39 in good health. CDR3 coding DNA: TGTGCCAGCAGTTTTGTGGCGCTAGCGGGAGCACCCAATGAGCAGTTCTTC. Residues: CASSFVALAGAPNEQFF.